The next 27 T cell receptor beta chains were all read from a single sample in a study of identical twins (dated by TCRdb to 2015 to 2016). The library was made by 5' RACE. Sequencing instrument: Illumina HiSeq 2000. TCRdb itself trimmed the public reads at Q25 with fastp, ran MiXCR and retained productive beta chains. Duplicate CDR3 protein sequences are folded into a single record with the most common DNA and genes. Present in this sample are 1.5 million to 2 million distinct CDR3 sequences, roughly 35% of which were seen just once. The top ten clones comprise less than 0.35% of the sample. Input material: cord blood. All receptors come from a newborn girl in good health.

In nucleotides, the CDR3 is TGTGCCAGCAGTTACTTGGCAGGGGACTCTGGGGCCAACGTCCTGACTTTC. It encodes CASSYLAGDSGANVLTF. The chain links TRBV6-6 to TRBJ2-6; tentative D call: TRBD1 (6 bases). The length of the CDR3 is 17 residues. Deletions cut 1 base from V and 0 bases from J, with 10 bases between. The germline V gene encodes CDR1 MNHNY and CDR2 SVGAGI (reference sequence).

The chain recombines TRBV5-1 with TRBJ2-2; perhaps TRBD2 as D (5 bases). In germline, CDR1 is SGHRS, CDR2 YFSETQ. Trimming cost V 5 bases and J 0 bases, with 8 bases left between them. The CDR3 length is 14 residues. The CDR3 nucleotides read TGCGCCAGCAGAGGCGGGTCGAACACCGGGGAGCTGTTTTTT. This codes for CASRGGSNTGELFF.

The rearrangement uses TRBV20-1 and TRBJ2-1, with 9 bases identical to TRBD2. The trim removed 0 bases at V and 3 bases at J, leaving 3 bases unmatched. CDR1 and CDR2 from the germline V gene are DFQATT and SNEGSKA (reference sequence). CDR3 length equals 15 residues. In DNA, the CDR3 is TGCAGTGCTAGAGATTGGCGGGAGGGCTACAATGAGCAGTTCTTC. Protein product: CSARDWREGYNEQFF.

In DNA form, the CDR3 reads TGTGCCAGCAGTTCTGCGATAGCGGGAGTCCACTACAATGAGCAGTTCTTC. Its translation: CASSSAIAGVHYNEQFF. The V and J genes are TRBV28 and TRBJ2-1; TRBD2 matches 9 bases. The CDR3 has 17 residues. Germline CDR1 MDHEN, CDR2 SYDVKM. The J segment lost 3 bases and the V segment lost 4 bases, leaving 10 bases of the junction unmatched.

This clonotype was counted only a few times. The CDR3 sequence is CASRTGFSGANVLTF. Here the CDR3 DNA reads TGTGCCAGCAGGACAGGCTTCTCTGGGGCCAACGTCCTGACTTTC. The chain uses TRBV12-3 or TRBV12-4 and TRBJ2-6, with D perhaps TRBD1 (6 bases). The CDR3 extends over 15 amino acids. Trimming took off 6 bases at V and 0 bases at J, with 9 bases between the two ends.

This chain links TRBV19 with TRBJ2-7, with TRBD2 matching over 8 bases. The trim removed 2 bases at V and 3 bases at J, leaving 9 bases unmatched. The CDR3 has 16 residues. Per the germline V gene, CDR1 is LNHDA and CDR2 is SQIVND (reference sequence). The CDR3 reads CASSITAAGDHYEQYF. CDR3 bases: TGTGCCAGTAGTATAACAGCAGCGGGGGACCACTACGAGCAGTACTTC.

Of note for this clonotype: This may stem from a read error, because a much larger clone lies one nucleotide away. The J gene is TRBJ2-1, the V gene TRBV12-3 or TRBV12-4; 10 positions match TRBD2. V lost 5 bases to trimming and J lost 7 bases; unmatched junction nucleotides: 8. This CDR3 has 15 residues. The CDR3 coding sequence is TGTGCCAGCAGTCGGCACGCAGCGGGAGGGAATGAGCAGTTCTTC. Protein: CASSRHAAGGNEQFF.

This clonotype was seen just once. The chain is built from TRBV7-9 and TRBJ2-7; 9 positions match TRBD1. Germline trimming cut 8 bases from V and 1 base from J; bases unmatched to any gene: 6. The CDR3 runs 14 residues. Germline CDR1 and CDR2: SEHNR and FQNEAQ (reference sequence). The CDR3 coding sequence is TGTGCCAGCGGGCAGGGGACAGGGTCCTACGAGCAGTACTTC. Its protein is CASGQGTGSYEQYF.

A remark on this clonotype: One junction end does not reproduce the germline sequence, and a read error may be involved. This chain joins TRBV6-5 and TRBJ1-2, with D unclear. The V gene's germline CDR1 is MNHEY and CDR2 SVGAGI. The CDR3 has 14 residues. CDR3 region: CAGSYSRGTHGYTF. As DNA, the CDR3 is TGTGCCGGCAGTTACTCGCGGGGAACCCATGGCTACACCTTC.

The V and J genes are TRBV12-3 or TRBV12-4 and TRBJ2-2; D is uncertain. This CDR3 region has 12 residues. The ends were cut back, 7 bases at V and 4 bases at J, with 7 bases in the middle. CDR3 amino acids: CASTLGTGELFF. The CDR3, as DNA: TGTGCCAGCACCTTGGGCACCGGGGAGCTGTTTTTT.

The chain recombines TRBV12-3 or TRBV12-4 with TRBJ2-7, with 9 bases fitting TRBD1. The V segment lost 6 bases and the J segment 11 bases; nucleotides outside the gene matches: 5. The CDR3 covers 11 residues. CDR3 in DNA: TGTGCCAGCAGCCGGGGACAGGGAAAGTACTTC. It specifies CASSRGQGKYF.

The rearrangement uses TRBV19 and TRBJ2-3, with D possibly being TRBD2 (5 bases). CDR1 is LNHDA, CDR2 SQIVND, per germline (reference sequence). This CDR3 has 15 amino acids. V was shortened by 4 bases and J by 2 bases, with 13 bases between the two germline ends. The CDR3 loop reads CASSTRLSSTDTQYF. The CDR3 DNA follows: TGTGCCAGTAGTACTCGACTATCTTCCACAGATACGCAGTATTTT.

A word on this clonotype: One end of the junction varies from germline; a read error may be responsible. The gene calls are TRBV12-3 or TRBV12-4 and TRBJ2-3; D not certain. CDR3 length equals 16 residues. The CDR3 sequence: CASSLKPQIGTDMQYF. Here the CDR3 DNA reads TGTGCCAGCAGTTTAAAGCCTCAGATAGGCACAGATATGCAGTATTTT.

A few counts support this clonotype. This chain's CDR3 is CASTTTARCRCQETQYF. The CDR3 nucleotides read TGCGCCAGCACCACAACCGCTCGTTGCCGCTGTCAAGAGACCCAGTACTTC. J is TRBJ2-5 and V is TRBV10-1; D gene ambiguous. CDR1 is WNHNN and CDR2 is SYGVQD in the germline V gene (reference sequence). The CDR3 is 17 amino acids. V was trimmed by 7 bases and J by 2 bases, leaving 23 bases between them.

Turning to this clonotype: One end of the junction is discordant with germline, which a read error may explain. The rearrangement joins TRBV6-2 or TRBV6-3 to TRBJ2-1; possible D gene TRBD1, 6 bases. The length of the CDR3 is 12 residues. Germline CDR1 reads MNHEY; CDR2 reads SVGEGT. In DNA, the CDR3 is TGTGGCAGCAGGGGAGATCGGAATGAGCAGTTCTTC. Translated: CGSRGDRNEQFF.

The CDR3 bases are TGCGCCAGCAGCCGGGACATTGCAACTAATGAAAAACTGTTTTTT. Amino acids: CASSRDIATNEKLFF. The chain recombines TRBV5-1 with TRBJ1-4; TRBD1 is a possible D gene (6 bases). Per the germline V gene, CDR1 is SGHRS and CDR2 is YFSETQ. V lost 4 bases, J lost 0 bases, and 10 bases lay in between. The CDR3 has 15 residues.

This clonotype showed up many times. The chain recombines TRBV5-1 with TRBJ1-5, with D possibly TRBD1 on 5 matching bases. The CDR3 is 15 residues long. Germline V gene data show CDR1 as SGHRS and CDR2 as YFSETQ. V lost 2 bases and J lost 1, with 10 bases in between. The CDR3 coding sequence is TGCGCCAGCAGCTTTAATGGGGACAGCAATCAGCCCCAGCATTTT. It codes for CASSFNGDSNQPQHF.

The chain is built from TRBV6-8 and TRBJ2-5; D may correspond to TRBD1 or TRBD2 (5 bases each). The J call could be wrong; TRBJ2-7 is a better fit for the DNA end. The germline V gene has CDR1 MNHGY and CDR2 SAAAGT. The CDR3 is made up of 11 amino acids. CDR3 sequence (DNA): TGTGCCAGCATTGAGGGGAGCGAGCAGTACTTC. Its protein is CASIEGSEQYF.

The chain uses TRBV10-3 and TRBJ2-7; perhaps TRBD2 as D (7 bases). The length of the CDR3 is 12 residues. V lost 8 bases to trimming and J lost 5 bases, with 13 bases between them. Germline V gives CDR1 ENHRY, CDR2 SYGVKD. DNA of the CDR3: TGTGCCATCCGGGGGGCTTGGAACGAGCAGTACTTC. It yields the protein CAIRGAWNEQYF.

This clonotype has a count of ten or more. This chain connects TRBV7-8 to TRBJ2-3, with D hard to call. CDR3 size: 14 residues. Trimming pared 1 base from V and 2 bases from J, leaving 7 bases between. The germline CDR1 and CDR2 sequences are SGHVS and FQNEAQ. CDR3: CASSLGAYTDTQYF. The CDR3 coding sequence is TGTGCCAGCAGCTTAGGGGCCTACACAGATACGCAGTATTTT.

This clonotype has only a few counts. V usage is TRBV5-6 and J usage is TRBJ2-1; possibly TRBD1 for D (5 bases). Germline V gene lookup returns CDR1 SGHDT and CDR2 YYEEEE. Trimming removed 0 bases at V and 5 bases at J, with 12 bases between. The CDR3 spans 15 residues. The DNA for the CDR3 is TGTGCCAGCAGCTTGGAGGCAGGGTGGAACAATGAGCAGTTCTTC. It codes for CASSLEAGWNNEQFF.

Notes on this clonotype: This could be a read error, since a much larger clone is one nucleotide away. The rearrangement joins TRBV20-1 to TRBJ2-7; 10 positions agree with TRBD1. Looked up from germline, CDR1 is DFQATT and CDR2 is SNEGSKA (reference sequence). The CDR3 has 15 amino acids. The CDR3 DNA reads as TGCAGTGCTGAATCCCGGGACAGGGGTACCTACGAGCGGTACTTC. It specifies CSAESRDRGTYERYF.

This clonotype was seen ten or more times. This chain connects TRBV12-3 or TRBV12-4 to TRBJ2-7; TRBD2 aligns across 9 bases. V dropped 3 bases and J dropped 1; count of bases not matched to a gene: 4. CDR3 size: 15 residues. The CDR3 DNA is TGTGCCAGCAGTTTCGGACTAGCGACTTCCTACGAGCAGTACTTC. It yields the protein CASSFGLATSYEQYF.

The gene calls are TRBV7-3 and TRBJ2-6; 7 nucleotides match TRBD2. The germline V gene has CDR1 SGHTA and CDR2 FQGTGA. The length of the CDR3 is 16 residues. Germline trimming cut 3 bases from V and 0 bases from J; bases unmatched to any gene: 2. CDR3 amino acids: CASSLGGNSGANVLTF. CDR3 bases: TGTGCCAGCAGCTTGGGAGGGAACTCTGGGGCCAACGTCCTGACTTTC.

This clonotype has more than one count but fewer than ten. This chain joins TRBV12-3 or TRBV12-4 and TRBJ2-7, with 9 bases that match TRBD2. There are 16 residues in the CDR3. Losses at the gene ends were 3 bases for V and 4 bases for J; bases not matched to a gene: 10. The CDR3 loop is CASSLDFAGGGYEQYF. The CDR3 DNA reads TGTGCCAGCAGTTTGGATTTCGCGGGAGGGGGGTACGAGCAGTACTTC.

Here the CDR3 DNA reads TGCAGTGCTGGTCGGGGGCCAACGACTTCACCCCTCCACTTT. Translation gives CSAGRGPTTSPLHF. The chain carries TRBV20-1 and TRBJ1-6; tentative D call: TRBD1 (6 bases). CDR3 length equals 14 residues. CDR1 is DFQATT and CDR2 is SNEGSKA in the germline V gene (reference sequence). Trimming pared 5 bases from V and 9 bases from J, leaving 17 bases between.

The chain recombines TRBV19 with TRBJ2-5, with D possibly TRBD2 on 5 matching bases. Trimming left V 3 bases short and J 4 bases short, with 12 bases between. The CDR3 spans 14 residues. CDR1 LNHDA and CDR2 SQIVND come from the germline V gene (reference sequence). The CDR3 DNA reads TGTGCCAGTAGTATGGACTCTAGCACAGAGACCCAGTACTTC. This gives the protein CASSMDSSTETQYF.